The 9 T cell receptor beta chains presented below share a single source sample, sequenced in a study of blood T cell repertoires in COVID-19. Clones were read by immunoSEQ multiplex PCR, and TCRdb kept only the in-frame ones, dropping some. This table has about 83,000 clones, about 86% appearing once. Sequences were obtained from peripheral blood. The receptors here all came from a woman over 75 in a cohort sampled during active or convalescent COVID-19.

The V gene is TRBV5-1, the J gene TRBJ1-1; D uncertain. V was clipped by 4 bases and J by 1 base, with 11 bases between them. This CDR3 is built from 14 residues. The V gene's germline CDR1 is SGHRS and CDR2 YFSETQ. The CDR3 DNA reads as TGCGCCAGCAGCCCGGGTAGTGGGAACACTGAAGCTTTCTTT. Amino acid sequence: CASSPGSGNTEAFF.

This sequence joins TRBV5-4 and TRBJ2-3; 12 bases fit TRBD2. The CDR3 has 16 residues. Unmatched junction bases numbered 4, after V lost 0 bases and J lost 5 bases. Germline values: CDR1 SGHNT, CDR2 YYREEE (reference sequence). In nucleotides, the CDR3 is TGTGCCAGCAGCTTGGGACTAGCGGGAGCCGTAGATACGCAGTATTTT. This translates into CASSLGLAGAVDTQYF.

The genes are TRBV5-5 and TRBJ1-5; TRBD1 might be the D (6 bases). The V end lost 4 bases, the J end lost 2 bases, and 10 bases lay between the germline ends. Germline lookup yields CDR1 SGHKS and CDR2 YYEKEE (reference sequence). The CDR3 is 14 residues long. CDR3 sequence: CASSPGAGNQPQHF. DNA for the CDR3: TGTGCCAGCAGCCCAGGGGCCGGCAATCAGCCCCAGCATTTT.

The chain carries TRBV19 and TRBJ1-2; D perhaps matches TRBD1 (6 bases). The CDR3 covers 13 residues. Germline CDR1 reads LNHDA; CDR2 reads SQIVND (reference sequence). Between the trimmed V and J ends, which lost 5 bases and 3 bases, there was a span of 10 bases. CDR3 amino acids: CASSRGGDYGYTF. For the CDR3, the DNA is TGTGCCAGTAGTCGAGGGGGGGACTATGGCTACACCTTC.

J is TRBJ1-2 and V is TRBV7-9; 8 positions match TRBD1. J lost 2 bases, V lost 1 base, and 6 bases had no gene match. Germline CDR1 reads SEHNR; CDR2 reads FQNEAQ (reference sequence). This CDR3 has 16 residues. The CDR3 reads CASSLVGTGENYGYTF. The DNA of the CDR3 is TGTGCCAGCAGCTTAGTCGGGACAGGAGAAAACTATGGCTACACCTTC.

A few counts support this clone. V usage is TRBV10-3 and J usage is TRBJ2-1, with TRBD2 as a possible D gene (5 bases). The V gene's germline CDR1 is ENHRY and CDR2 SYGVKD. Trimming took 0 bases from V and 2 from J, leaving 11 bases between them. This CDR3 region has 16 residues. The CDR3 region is CAISESTGLTYNEQFF. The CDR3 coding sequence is TGTGCCATCAGTGAGTCGACGGGATTAACCTACAATGAGCAGTTCTTC.

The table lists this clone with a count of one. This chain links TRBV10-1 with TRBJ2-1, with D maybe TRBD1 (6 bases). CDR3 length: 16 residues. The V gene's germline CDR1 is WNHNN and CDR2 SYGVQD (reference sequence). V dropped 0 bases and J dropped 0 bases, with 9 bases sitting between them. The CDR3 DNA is TGCGCCAGCAGTGAGTCCCCGGGACACTCCTACAATGAGCAGTTCTTC. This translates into CASSESPGHSYNEQFF.

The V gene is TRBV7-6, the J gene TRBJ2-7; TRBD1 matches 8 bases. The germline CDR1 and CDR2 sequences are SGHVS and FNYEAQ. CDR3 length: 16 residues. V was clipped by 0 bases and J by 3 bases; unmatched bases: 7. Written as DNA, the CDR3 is TGTGCCAGCAGCTTAGCAGCCGGACAGGGACGCTACGAGCAGTACTTC. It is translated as CASSLAAGQGRYEQYF.

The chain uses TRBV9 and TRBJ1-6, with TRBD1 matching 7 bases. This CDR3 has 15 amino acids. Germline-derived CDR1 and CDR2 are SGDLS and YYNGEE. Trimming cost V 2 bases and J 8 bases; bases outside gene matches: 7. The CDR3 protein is CASSVGQIIDSPLHF. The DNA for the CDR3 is TGTGCCAGCAGCGTGGGACAGATAATCGATTCACCCCTCCACTTT.